This TCR beta chain was identified during a study of shared clonotypes between healthy human individuals. Study-level background: Samples came from a couple of female and three male donors aged 18 to 49. Notes on the study in general: Memory subsets generally showed lower estimated richness than naive subsets.

Of note for this clone: Its antigen is unidentified.

Sorted-subset replicate PCR reactions were performed with approximately 200 ng DNA, corresponding to roughly 30,000 T cell genomes. TCRdb's copy holds only in-frame clones and misses some; the assay was immunoSEQ multiplex PCR. The table includes 2 million to 2.5 million clones, around 95% detected once. Trimming took off 6 bases at V and 4 bases at J, with 5 bases between the two ends. The CDR3 is made up of 10 amino acids. The germline V gene has CDR1 DFQATT and CDR2 SNEGSKA (reference sequence). The J gene is TRBJ2-3, the V gene TRBV20-1; D is unresolved. This TCR came from a man younger than 30 in good health. The specimen was naive CD4+ T cells sorted from blood. Regarding subset: CD45RA+ positively selected. CDR3 loop: CSAPSDTQYF. The DNA for the CDR3 is TGCAGTGCCCCGTCAGATACGCAGTATTTT.